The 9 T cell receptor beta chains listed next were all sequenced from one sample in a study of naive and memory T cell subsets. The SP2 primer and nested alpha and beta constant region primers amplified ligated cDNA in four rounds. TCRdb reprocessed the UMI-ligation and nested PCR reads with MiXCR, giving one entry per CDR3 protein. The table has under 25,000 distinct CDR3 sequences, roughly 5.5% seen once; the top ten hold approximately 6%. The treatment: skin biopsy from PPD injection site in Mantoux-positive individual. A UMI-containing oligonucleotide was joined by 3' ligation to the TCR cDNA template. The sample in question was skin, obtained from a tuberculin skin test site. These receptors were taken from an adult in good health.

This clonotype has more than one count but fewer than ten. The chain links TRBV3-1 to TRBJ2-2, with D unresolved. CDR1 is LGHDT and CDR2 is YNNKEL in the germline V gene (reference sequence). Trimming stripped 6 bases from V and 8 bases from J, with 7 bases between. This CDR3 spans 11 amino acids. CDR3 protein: CASRRRGELFF. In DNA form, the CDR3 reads TGTGCCAGCAGACGGCGGGGGGAGCTGTTTTTT.

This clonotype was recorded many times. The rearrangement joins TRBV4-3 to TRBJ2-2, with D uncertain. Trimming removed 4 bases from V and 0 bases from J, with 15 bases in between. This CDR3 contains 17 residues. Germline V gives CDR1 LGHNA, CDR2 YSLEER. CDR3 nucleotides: TGCGCCAGCAGCCCCCAAATTAGGTTCGCGAACACCGGGGAGCTGTTTTTT. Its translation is CASSPQIRFANTGELFF.

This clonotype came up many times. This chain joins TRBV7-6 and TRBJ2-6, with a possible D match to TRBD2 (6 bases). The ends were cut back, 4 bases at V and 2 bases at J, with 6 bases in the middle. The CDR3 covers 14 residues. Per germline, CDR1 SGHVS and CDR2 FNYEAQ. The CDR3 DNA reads TGTGCCAGCAGCTGGGAGGCTGGGGCCAACGTCCTGACTTTC. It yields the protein CASSWEAGANVLTF.

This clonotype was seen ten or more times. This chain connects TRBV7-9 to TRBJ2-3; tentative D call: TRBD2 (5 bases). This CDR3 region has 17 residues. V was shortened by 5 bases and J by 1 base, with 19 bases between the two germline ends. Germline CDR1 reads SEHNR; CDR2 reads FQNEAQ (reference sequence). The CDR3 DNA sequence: TGTGCCAGCAGCCGCCTCGGGGAAGGTGGTGGCACAGATACGCAGTATTTT. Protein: CASSRLGEGGGTDTQYF.

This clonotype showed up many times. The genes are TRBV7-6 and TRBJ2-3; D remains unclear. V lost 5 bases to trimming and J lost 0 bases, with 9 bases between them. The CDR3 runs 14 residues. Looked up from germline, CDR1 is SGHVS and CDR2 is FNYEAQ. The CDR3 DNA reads TGTGCCAGCAGCACCAGTTCAAGCACAGATACGCAGTATTTT. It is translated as CASSTSSSTDTQYF.

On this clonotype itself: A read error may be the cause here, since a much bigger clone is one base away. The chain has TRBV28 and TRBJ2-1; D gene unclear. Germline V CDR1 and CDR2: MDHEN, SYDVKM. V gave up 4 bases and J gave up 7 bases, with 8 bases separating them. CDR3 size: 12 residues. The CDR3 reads CASSWGCNEQFF. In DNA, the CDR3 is TGTGCCAGCAGTTGGGGATGTAATGAGCAGTTCTTC. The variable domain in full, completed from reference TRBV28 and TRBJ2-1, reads DVKVTQSSRYLVKRTGEKVFLECVQDMDHENMFWYRQDPGLGLRLIYFSYDVKMKEKGDIPEGYSVSREKKERFSLILESASTNQTSMYLCASSWGCNEQFFGPGTRLTVL.

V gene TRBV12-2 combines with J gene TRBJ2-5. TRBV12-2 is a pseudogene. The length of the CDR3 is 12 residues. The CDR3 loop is CASRLVQETQYF. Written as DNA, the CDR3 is TGTGCAAGTCGCTTAGTGCAAGAGACCCAGTACTTC.

The CDR3 here is CASSYSRTSGSLPNTGELFF. Written as DNA, the CDR3 is TGTGCCAGCAGTTACTCGAGGACTAGCGGGAGCCTGCCGAACACCGGGGAGCTGTTTTTT. The chain employs TRBV6-2 or TRBV6-3 and TRBJ2-2; 13 positions match TRBD2. V shed 0 bases and J 0 bases; nucleotides not matched to a gene: 7. Germline V gene lookup returns CDR1 MNHEY and CDR2 SVGEGT. The CDR3 sequence is 20 residues long.

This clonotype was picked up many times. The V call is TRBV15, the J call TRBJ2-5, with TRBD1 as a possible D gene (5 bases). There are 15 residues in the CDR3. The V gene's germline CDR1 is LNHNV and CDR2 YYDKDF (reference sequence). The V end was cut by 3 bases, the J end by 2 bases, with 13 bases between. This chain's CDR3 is CATSRSRTPQETQYF. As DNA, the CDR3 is TGTGCCACCAGCAGGTCCCGGACACCACAAGAGACCCAGTACTTC.